These 10 T cell receptor beta chains share one sample of origin, sequenced in a study of blood T cell repertoires in COVID-19. TCRdb keeps only in-frame clones here, not all; method: immunoSEQ multiplex PCR. This sample has 100,000 to 120,000 clones, with approximately 79% found just once. Sequencing was done on a sample of peripheral blood. These receptors came from a woman of 80 years or more with active or convalescent COVID-19.

The V gene is TRBV3-1 (or the pseudogene TRBV3-2), the J gene TRBJ1-2; 7 bases line up with TRBD1. V was pared by 2 bases and J by 4 bases, with 10 bases of the junction left unmatched. From germline, CDR1 is LGHDT and CDR2 YNNKEL (reference sequence). This CDR3 spans 16 amino acids. In DNA form, the CDR3 reads TGTGCCAGCAGCCAACCCACATACAGGGGTAGCTATGGCTACACCTTC. This codes for CASSQPTYRGSYGYTF.

The V and J genes are TRBV21-1 and TRBJ1-1; the table's D call TRBD1 went unverified against the DNA. TRBV21-1 is reported as a pseudogene. The CDR3 sequence is 16 residues long. CDR3 residues: CASRKDRASENTEAFF. In DNA form, the CDR3 reads TGTGCCAGCAGAAAAGACAGGGCAAGTGAGAACACTGAAGCTTTCTTT.

The chain employs TRBV29-1 and TRBJ1-2; no definite D call. Trimming removed 4 bases from V and 1 base from J, with 13 bases in between. CDR1 SQVTM and CDR2 ANQGSEA come from the germline V gene. This CDR3 is 14 amino acids long. For the CDR3, the DNA is TGCAGCGTTGTTGGGCCTCGGGGTAACTATGGCTACACCTTC. Its translation: CSVVGPRGNYGYTF.

This clone has a handful of counts. The rearrangement joins TRBV19 to TRBJ2-1; 9 bases map to TRBD2. This CDR3 is 18 amino acids long. J gave up 2 bases and V 1 base, and 9 bases lay outside the gene matches. The germline gives CDR1 LNHDA, CDR2 SQIVND (reference sequence). The CDR3 DNA follows: TGTGCCAGTAGTATAGGTCCCGTAGCGGGAGCCGCCTACAATGAGCAGTTCTTC. Its translation: CASSIGPVAGAAYNEQFF.

This chain uses TRBV19 with TRBJ2-3, with 10 bases aligning to TRBD2. The V gene's germline CDR1 is LNHDA and CDR2 SQIVND (reference sequence). The CDR3 is 15 residues long. Trimming removed 9 bases from V and 1 base from J; junction bases left unmatched: 7. CDR3 sequence reads: CASQKLAGGTDTQYF. The CDR3 region has the DNA TGTGCCAGCCAGAAGCTAGCGGGAGGCACAGATACGCAGTATTTT.

The chain has TRBV20-1 and TRBJ2-1; D is ambiguous. Trimming pared 3 bases from V and 4 bases from J, leaving 4 bases between. The germline gives CDR1 DFQATT, CDR2 SNEGSKA (reference sequence). The CDR3 contains 11 residues. The CDR3 DNA reads as TGCAGTGCTAGCGGTTACAATGAGCAGTTCTTC. Translating gives CSASGYNEQFF.

This chain links TRBV9 with TRBJ2-1; tentatively, D is TRBD2 (7 bases). With 2 bases removed from V and 9 bases from J, the gap between germline ends came to 15 bases. The germline V gene has CDR1 SGDLS and CDR2 YYNGEE. The CDR3 has 14 residues. CDR3 protein: CASSVVRETGEQFF. As DNA, the CDR3 is TGTGCCAGCAGCGTCGTGCGGGAGACAGGTGAGCAGTTCTTC. Filled out from reference TRBV9 and TRBJ2-1, the complete variable domain reads DSGVTQTPKHLITATGQRVTLRCSPRSGDLSVYWYQQSLDQGLQFLIQYYNGEERAKGNILERFSAQQFPDLHSELNLSSLELGDSALYFCASSVVRETGEQFFGPGTRLTVL.

The chain is built from TRBV6-5 and TRBJ1-5; no reliable D call. Trimming took 0 bases from V and 4 from J, leaving 4 bases between them. Germline lookup yields CDR1 MNHEY and CDR2 SVGAGI. This CDR3 comprises 13 residues. The CDR3 reads CASSYSPNQPQHF. The CDR3, as DNA: TGTGCCAGCAGTTACTCCCCGAATCAGCCCCAGCATTTT.

The chain combines TRBV6-5 with TRBJ2-1; 7 bases align to TRBD2. This CDR3 comprises 13 residues. The V segment lost 7 bases and the J segment 8 bases; nucleotides outside the gene matches: 8. From germline, CDR1 is MNHEY and CDR2 SVGAGI. Written as DNA, the CDR3 is TGTGCCAGCATGGCGGGAGAGCTGGATGAGCAGTTCTTC. Amino acid sequence: CASMAGELDEQFF.

The chain couples TRBV2 to TRBJ2-3, with 9 bases matching TRBD2. The CDR3 sequence is 15 residues long. The V segment lost 4 bases and the J segment 4 bases; nucleotides outside the gene matches: 6. Germline V gene sequence: CDR1 SNHLY, CDR2 FYNNEI. CDR3 region: CASSGGRDAADTQYF. The CDR3 DNA reads TGTGCCAGCAGTGGCGGGAGGGATGCCGCAGATACGCAGTATTTT.